Shown below are 10 T cell receptor beta chains from a single sample sequenced in a study of CD8+ T cells in alopecia areata. The treatment: oral pan-JAK inhibitor, 5-10 mg twice daily. It was cDNA, reverse transcribed from extracted RNA, that served as the sequencing template. Profiled with immunoSEQ multiplex PCR; TCRdb holds only in-frame clones, not every one. The profile shows about 140,000 clones, roughly nine tenths of them singletons. The sample here was CD8+ T cells sorted from blood, taken at week 4, from a patient treated with tofacitinib. These receptors originate from a human donor with alopecia areata.

This clone was seen only a few times. V gene TRBV4-1 combines with J gene TRBJ2-7; 9 bases fit TRBD2. V trimming: 2 bases; J trimming: 3 bases; junction bases outside the gene matches: 5. The CDR3 is made up of 15 amino acids. The germline gives CDR1 MGHRA, CDR2 YSYEKL. Here the CDR3 reads CASSQMTSGNYEQYF. In nucleotides, the CDR3 is TGCGCCAGCAGCCAAATGACTAGCGGAAACTACGAGCAGTACTTC.

The chain combines TRBV6-5 with TRBJ2-7; D perhaps matches TRBD1 (6 bases). Germline V lookup: CDR1 MNHEY, CDR2 SVGAGI. This CDR3 region has 13 residues. The V gene lost 5 bases and the J gene lost 5 bases, with 13 bases spanning the gap. CDR3 bases: TGTGCCAGCAGTCTCCGGGACATTCACGAGCAGTACTTC. This gives the protein CASSLRDIHEQYF.

The chain links TRBV11-2 to TRBJ2-5; no reliable D call. From germline, CDR1 is SGHAT and CDR2 FQNNGV. V was shortened by 3 bases and J by 3 bases, with 11 bases between the two germline ends. The CDR3 has 14 amino acids. The CDR3, as DNA: TGTGCCAGCAGCTTCTATTCCGGTGAAGAGACCCAGTACTTC. This gives the protein CASSFYSGEETQYF.

This clone has more than one count but fewer than ten. The rearrangement joins TRBV27 to TRBJ2-7; 8 bases are a match to TRBD2. This CDR3 comprises 14 residues. V lost 10 bases, J lost 5 bases, and 13 bases stayed unmatched. Germline V CDR1 and CDR2: MNHEY, SMNVEV (reference sequence). In DNA, the CDR3 is TGTGCCACCCAACCGGGACTAGGGTTTAACGAGCAGTACTTC. This encodes CATQPGLGFNEQYF.

The chain combines TRBV5-1 with TRBJ2-1, with 9 bases identical to TRBD2. J gave up 7 bases and V 4 bases, and 9 bases lay outside the gene matches. CDR1 and CDR2 from the germline V gene are SGHRS and YFSETQ. The CDR3 runs 15 residues. The CDR3 reads CASSLEPTSGNEQFF. CDR3 DNA sequence: TGCGCCAGCAGCCTCGAACCGACTAGCGGAAATGAGCAGTTCTTC.

As concerns this clone: Additional DNA sequences in this sample encode the identical CDR3. V is TRBV5-1 and J is TRBJ1-1; D uncertain. The CDR3 contains 14 residues. Trimming pared 0 bases from V and 1 base from J, leaving 7 bases between. From germline, CDR1 is SGHRS and CDR2 YFSETQ. The CDR3 here is CASSLGSGNTEAFF. The CDR3 bases are TGCGCCAGCAGCTTGGGATCGGGGAACACTGAAGCTTTCTTT.

The V call is TRBV29-1, the J call TRBJ1-4; D is unresolved. The CDR3 consists of 14 residues. V lost 7 bases and J lost 0, with 12 bases in between. The V gene's germline CDR1 is SQVTM and CDR2 ANQGSEA. CDR3 protein: CSALTTATNEKLFF. CDR3 in DNA: TGCAGCGCTCTTACGACGGCAACTAATGAAAAACTGTTTTTT.

J is TRBJ2-1 and V is TRBV10-3; tentatively, D is TRBD1 (5 bases). Germline-derived CDR1 and CDR2 are ENHRY and SYGVKD. Trimming stripped 4 bases from V and 4 bases from J, with 11 bases between. The CDR3 contains 14 residues. The DNA of the CDR3 is TGTGCCATCAGTGGTGGAGACAGTTACAATGAGCAGTTCTTC. Encoded protein: CAISGGDSYNEQFF.

The J gene is TRBJ2-3, the V gene TRBV27; D is ambiguous. The CDR3 runs to 14 residues. Per the germline V gene, CDR1 is MNHEY and CDR2 is SMNVEV (reference sequence). V was clipped by 2 bases and J by 4 bases, with 10 bases between them. This chain's CDR3 is CASSLTERADTQYF. CDR3 coding DNA: TGTGCCAGCAGTTTAACAGAGAGAGCAGATACGCAGTATTTT.

The chain uses TRBV29-1 and TRBJ2-7; D unclear. V was clipped by 7 bases and J by 1 base, with 20 bases between them. Germline V gene lookup returns CDR1 SQVTM and CDR2 ANQGSEA. The CDR3 contains 15 residues. This CDR3 is CSAYASGDASYEQYF. The CDR3 DNA reads as TGCAGCGCTTATGCGTCGGGTGACGCTTCCTACGAGCAGTACTTC.